This TCR beta chain was documented in a study of cytomegalovirus exposure and HLA in healthy donors (dated by TCRdb to about 2017). With respect to the entire study: In an earlier analysis of 450 to 750 of the donors, under 300 Gb of sequence data and 120 million or so unique TCR beta sequences from about 179 million T cells were reported. A handful of DR-DQ haplotypes were handled as single units for association and clustering because linkage in the cohort was strong. Across some 400 genotyped donors of the cohort, an average of approximately 240,000 unique TCR beta nucleotide sequences per donor were sequenced, and 15% to 20% of those sequences were non-productive. HLA typing included class I and class II loci at four-digit resolution. The T cell repertoires of under 750 subjects were profiled by immunosequencing and related to cytomegalovirus serostatus. To decide whether each TCR beta V gene segment behaved as functional or pseudogenic, an earlier analysis of approximately 590 of the donors relied on high-throughput TCR beta sequencing. The genetic ancestry cluster associated with self-reported Caucasian donors included approximately 85% of the approximately 410 genotyped donors. The number of typed donors differed by locus: roughly 629-640 for A, B, C, DRB1 and DQB1; some 500 for DQA1; 606 for DPA1; and 450 to 480 for DPB1. An early release covering 550 to 650 HLA-typed donors comprised 250 to 350 gigabases of sequencing data and tens of millions of unique TCR sequences. To predict cytomegalovirus infection status, the study combined high-throughput TCR immunosequencing, statistical association of individual TCRs with disease status, and machine learning. The aim of the study was to test whether cataloging public T cell receptors could identify signatures of past pathogen exposure. All discovery cohort repertoires had been generated using a single sequencing platform. Rather than using new phenotypic data, the later analysis identified candidate immune exposures from TCR beta sequences and from how often those sequences occurred across donors. To study patterns of TCR occurrence, a later analysis re-analyzed previously published TCR beta repertoires from 500 to 850 donors and added high-resolution HLA genotyping. Donor age, sex, ethnicity and CMV serostatus were collected together with the repertoire data. In addition to the first cohort of 666 subjects, a separate validation cohort of approximately 130 different subjects was used. In a later genetic analysis, genome-wide SNP genotypes for about 55% of the roughly 700 donors were used, and that subset was treated as a discovery cohort. Study-wide conclusions, independent of this receptor: In a later analysis, TCR association rates were found to vary across HLA loci, with the most associated TCRs seen for DRB1 alleles and the fewest for HLA-C alleles. Because the 87-base-pair reads could not distinguish some IMGT-functional V segments, including TRBV6-2 and TRBV6-3, those segments were excluded. In a later genetic analysis, a missense DCLRE1C variant was associated with V-gene and J-gene trimming of TCR beta chains, and the association was replicated in an independent cohort. In a later analysis, HLA-associated TCR beta chains showed more clonal expansion and lower generation probabilities than non-associated chains that were equally common. Because some donors lacked HLA typing at each locus, the association tests relied only on the typed subset. Most CMV-associated TCR beta chains appeared to be HLA-restricted in a later analysis, and the HLA associations seemed to be driven largely by CMV exposure. The sequencing pipeline was judged likely to have produced a cluster of highly shared sequence variants as a technical artifact. The authors suggested that the approach could potentially be extended to other disease states and immunological phenotypes. Presence/absence analyses assumed roughly uniform sequencing depth across donors, an assumption that may not hold. Compared with the approximately 720-donor mean, donors in an Asian-associated ancestry cluster had fewer N-insertions in productive TCRs, according to a later genetic analysis. Assigning TCR associations to individual alleles was difficult when HLA alleles, especially DR and DQ, strongly co-occurred. A further reported finding was that TCR beta sequences accurately predicted the HLA-A and HLA-B alleles for most subjects in the first cohort. The earlier analysis of about 600 of the donors excluded 15 to 20 rarely observed V segments, including chromosome 9 orphons, because counts were too low. The cohort was sequenced for TCR beta chains only, and without alpha or paired-chain data the features that could be detected were limited. According to a later analysis, parvovirus B19, influenza, CMV and Epstein-Barr virus appeared linked to several top co-occurrence clusters. Linkage disequilibrium might explain the correlated functional status among segregating V segments, but an unknown experimental factor could not be excluded. In vitro tests confirmed that a few of the cytomegalovirus-associated TCR beta chains recognize cytomegalovirus antigens. A total of fewer than 200 TCR beta chains were listed by the study as associated with cytomegalovirus. Most TCR sequences were seen in very few donors, while some public TCRs were found in many individuals. For the cohort, immune exposure information was limited to CMV serostatus. Broadly in line with IMGT annotations, most TCR beta V segments showed up in productive rearrangements about 90% or about 30% of the time in an earlier analysis of approximately 600 of the donors. At a false discovery rate of 0.05, a later analysis linked under 20,000 TCR beta sequences to specific HLA alleles. The classifier was reported to diagnose cytomegalovirus status with high specificity and sensitivity in both the original cohort and the validation cohort.

The CDR3 contains 14 residues, cysteine and phenylalanine counted. Of all the DNA, just the CDR3 is kept, 42 bases in frame from base 1. CDR1 and CDR2, per the germline V gene (reference sequence), are LNHDA and SQIVND. V loses 4 bases of germline sequence and J loses 4 bases, and the interval between the two ends is 10 bases. This clone has just a few counts. There is no known antigen for this receptor. Base qualities are not recorded, but no much larger clone differs from it by a single base. The cohort was made up of approximately 670 healthy bone marrow donors. At the time of sampling, every cohort member was nominally healthy, though immune exposures that went unrecorded were likely present. The donor was CMV seropositive and belonged to the group of some 290 seropositive cohort members. A peripheral blood sample was collected from each donor, and TCR beta sequencing was performed on peripheral blood mononuclear cells. The Qiagen DNeasy Blood Extraction Kit was used to extract genomic DNA from the blood cell samples.

The library was built by means of the immunoSEQ multiplex PCR assay. For the multiplex PCR, a mixture combining 60 forward primers for TCR Vbeta segments and 13 reverse primers for TCR Jbeta segments was used. The CDR3 region of rearranged TCR beta genes was amplified from genomic DNA with a multiplex PCR assay. Amplified TCR beta libraries were sequenced as 87-base-pair reads on the Illumina HiSeq System. As for the authors' bioinformatics: A later analysis counted tens of millions of unique TCR beta chains across the 640 or so repertoires, and 10 million to 12 million of these chains were shared by at least two donors. Raw reads were error-corrected and collapsed into unique sequences with a nearest-neighbor algorithm that merged closely related sequences to remove PCR and sequencing errors. CDR3 sequences were aligned to IMGT reference sequences to assign V, D and J gene segments. Each retained sequence needed at least a six-nucleotide match to both a V gene segment and a J gene segment. Rearrangements were called productive when the CDR3 lacked stop codons and stayed in frame with V and J; all others were non-productive. CDR3 was defined according to IMGT convention as the region running from the second conserved V-encoded cysteine to the conserved J-encoded phenylalanine. Sequences without an unambiguous match to a single V gene segment were excluded from the earlier analysis of several hundred of the donors. An earlier analysis of about 590 of the donors classified V segments as functional when productive rearrangements were above 56.7% and as segregating when the standard deviation between donors was above 5%. A statistical classification framework was built for diagnosing cytomegalovirus status from the catalog of TCR beta chain sequences. A later analysis assigned V and J genes by comparing TCR nucleotide sequences with IMGT/GENE-DB human TR gene sequences. The TCRdist pipeline was used in a later analysis to assign CDR3 sequences and most-parsimonious VDJ recombination scenarios. In a later analysis, each TCR beta chain was defined by its CDR3 amino acid sequence together with its V-gene family, and reads lacking a unique V-gene family were excluded. In a later analysis, nearly 600 highly shared, low-generation-probability nucleotide sequences were removed to address suspected cross-contamination and a sequencing artifact. In a later analysis, a clonal expansion index was calculated for each public chain from normalized within-repertoire ranks of inferred template counts. Generation probabilities in a later analysis came from a VDJ recombination model fitted to out-of-frame rearrangements, and those results were checked against IGoR. In a later analysis, TCR-TCR, TCR-HLA and TCR-CMV co-occurrence was scored with hypergeometric tests, and a repertoire-size bias correction was applied to TCR pairs. A later analysis estimated false discovery rates by permuting HLA or CMV assignments 20 times. A later analysis grouped co-occurring TCRs with DBSCAN, adding TCRdist sequence similarity when clustering within HLA-allele-positive subsets. Repertoires with fewer than 30,000 or more than 120,000 public chains were left out of co-occurrence clustering, as were about five repertoires with anomalous nucleotide sharing. TCRdb limited this immuneACCESS table to in-frame rearrangements with V and J called. A share of clones is missing; checked studies link under half to unresolved V genes, and the rest is unexplained. D and trimming come from the DNA, and the V and J calls and clone size come from that table. The sample has roughly 97,000 clones on record, 81% of them singletons. More than 4.5% of the sample is held by the ten biggest clonotypes.

Sequences were obtained from PBMCs. The sequence derives from a man aged 35-49 years in good health and CMV-seropositive. Recombination linked TRBV19 to TRBJ1-4; the D gene is possibly TRBD1, with 5 bases matching. The CDR3 protein is CASSKGSSNEKLFF. The DNA reads as follows: TGTGCCAGTAGTAAGGGGTCGAGTAATGAAAAACTGTTTTTT.